This T cell receptor (beta chain) was identified during a study of blood T cell repertoires in COVID-19. Overall study: Researchers got acute and convalescent COVID-19 samples from the United States, Italy and Spain.

Generated by immunoSEQ multiplex PCR, the TCRdb table keeps only in-frame clones and is missing some. The sample carries about 120,000 clones, roughly 86% recorded once. The CDR3 runs to 14 residues. Germline CDR1 and CDR2: SGHDN and FVKESK. The V end lost 1 base, the J end lost 2 bases, and 3 bases lay between the germline ends. Input material: peripheral blood. V gene TRBV14 combines with J gene TRBJ2-6, with unresolved D. The receptor comes from a woman aged 70-85 years with COVID-19, enrolled during active disease. The CDR3 reads CASSQVAGANVLTF. CDR3 bases: TGTGCCAGCAGCCAAGTAGCTGGGGCCAACGTCCTGACTTTC.